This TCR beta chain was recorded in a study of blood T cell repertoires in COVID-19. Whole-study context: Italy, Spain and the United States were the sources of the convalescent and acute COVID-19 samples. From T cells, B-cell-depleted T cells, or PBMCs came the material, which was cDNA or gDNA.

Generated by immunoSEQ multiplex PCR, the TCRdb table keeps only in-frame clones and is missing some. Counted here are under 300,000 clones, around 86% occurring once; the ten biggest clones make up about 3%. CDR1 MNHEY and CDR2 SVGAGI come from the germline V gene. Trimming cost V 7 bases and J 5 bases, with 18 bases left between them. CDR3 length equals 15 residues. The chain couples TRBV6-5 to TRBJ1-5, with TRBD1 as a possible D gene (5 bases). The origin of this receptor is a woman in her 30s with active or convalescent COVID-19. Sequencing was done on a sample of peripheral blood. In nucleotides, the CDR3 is TGTGCCAGCAACCTCACTGGACGGGGGGATCAGCCCCAGCATTTT. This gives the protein CASNLTGRGDQPQHF.